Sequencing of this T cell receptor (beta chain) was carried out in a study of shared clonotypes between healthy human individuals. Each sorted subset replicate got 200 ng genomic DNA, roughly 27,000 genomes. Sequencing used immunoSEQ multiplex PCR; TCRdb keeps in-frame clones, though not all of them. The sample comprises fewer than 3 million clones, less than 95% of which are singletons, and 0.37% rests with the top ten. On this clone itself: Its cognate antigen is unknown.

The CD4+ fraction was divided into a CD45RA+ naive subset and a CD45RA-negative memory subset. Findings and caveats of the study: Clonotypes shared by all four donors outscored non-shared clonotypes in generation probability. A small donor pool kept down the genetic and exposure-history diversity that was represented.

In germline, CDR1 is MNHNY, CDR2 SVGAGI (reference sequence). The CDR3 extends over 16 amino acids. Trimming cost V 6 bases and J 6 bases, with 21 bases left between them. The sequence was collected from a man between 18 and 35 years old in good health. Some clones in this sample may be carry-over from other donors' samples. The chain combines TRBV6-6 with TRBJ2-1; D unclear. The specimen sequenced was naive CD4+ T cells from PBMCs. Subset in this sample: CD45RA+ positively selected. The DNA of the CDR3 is TGTGCCAGCAGACCCGACAACGCGGTGTATGGCAATGAGCAGTTCTTC. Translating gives CASRPDNAVYGNEQFF.